This TCR beta chain was captured by sequencing in a study of shared clonotypes between healthy human individuals. Notes on the study in general: The four-donor shared clonotypes exceeded non-shared clonotypes in generation probability, with non-shared ones scoring lower. In general, naive subsets displayed greater estimated richness than memory subsets did.

In the sorted-subset replicate PCRs, around 0.2 ug DNA, around 30,000 T cell genomes, was used. As processed by the authors: ImmunoSEQ junction-only sequences lacked quality scores, so their filtering differed. The protocol was immunoSEQ multiplex PCR, while the TCRdb copy is restricted to in-frame clones and leaves out a portion. V, J and clone size reflect that table, while D and trimming were determined from the DNA. The sample includes millions of clones, roughly 92% seen only once; the top ten take 0.14%. In the case of this clone: Its target is not known.

The sequenced material came from naive CD4+ T cells sorted from blood. Stated subset: CD45RA+ positively selected. This clonotype originated in a man between 18 and 35 years old in good health.

The CDR3 DNA reads TGCGCCAGCAGCCAAGCTAGCGGGGGGGGCTACGAGCAGTACTTC. Encoded protein: CASSQASGGGYEQYF. V and J are TRBV4-1 and TRBJ2-7, with 12 nucleotides matching TRBD2. Germline V lookup: CDR1 MGHRA, CDR2 YSYEKL. V gave up 1 base and J gave up 3 bases; unmatched junction bases: 1. The CDR3 spans 15 residues.